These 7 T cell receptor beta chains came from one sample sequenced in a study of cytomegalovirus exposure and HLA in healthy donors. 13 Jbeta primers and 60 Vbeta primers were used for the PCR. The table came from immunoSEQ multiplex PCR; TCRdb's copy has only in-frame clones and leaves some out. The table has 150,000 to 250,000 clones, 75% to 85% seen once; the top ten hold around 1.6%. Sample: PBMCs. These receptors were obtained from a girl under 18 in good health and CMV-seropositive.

In nucleotides, the CDR3 is TGTGCCAGCAGCTTCGTACCGGGACAGGGTCGGGAAGCTTTCTTT. Encoded protein: CASSFVPGQGREAFF. The chain employs TRBV13 and TRBJ1-1; 9 nucleotides agree with TRBD1. The germline CDR1 and CDR2 sequences are PRHDT and FYEKMQ (reference sequence). Trimming cost V 3 bases and J 8 bases; bases outside gene matches: 10. There are 15 residues in the CDR3.

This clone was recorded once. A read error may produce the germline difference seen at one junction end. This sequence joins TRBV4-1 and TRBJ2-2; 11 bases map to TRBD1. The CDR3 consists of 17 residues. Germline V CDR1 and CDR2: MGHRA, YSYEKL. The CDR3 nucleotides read TGCGCCGGCAGCCAACCGGCGGGACAGGGGGGCACCGGGGAGCTGTTTTTT. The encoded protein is CAGSQPAGQGGTGELFF.

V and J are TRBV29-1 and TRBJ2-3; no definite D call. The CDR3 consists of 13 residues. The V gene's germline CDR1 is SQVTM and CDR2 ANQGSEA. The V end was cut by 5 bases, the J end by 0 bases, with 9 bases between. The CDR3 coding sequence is TGCAGCGTTCGATCTAGAAGCACAGATACGCAGTATTTT. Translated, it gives CSVRSRSTDTQYF.

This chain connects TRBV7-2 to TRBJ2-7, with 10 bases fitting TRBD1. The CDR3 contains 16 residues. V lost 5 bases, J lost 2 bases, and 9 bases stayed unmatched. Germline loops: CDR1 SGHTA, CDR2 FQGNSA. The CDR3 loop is CASSVRPGQGTYEQYF. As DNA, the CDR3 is TGTGCCAGCAGCGTTCGCCCGGGACAGGGGACCTACGAGCAGTACTTC.

The CDR3 is CASRGDSQWRDGYTF. The CDR3 DNA follows: TGCGCCAGCAGGGGGGACAGCCAGTGGAGAGATGGCTACACCTTC. The J gene is TRBJ1-2, the V gene TRBV5-1; TRBD1 agrees at 7 bases. With V trimmed by 5 bases and J by 6 bases, 13 bases remained unmatched. CDR3 length: 15 amino acids. The V gene's germline CDR1 is SGHRS and CDR2 YFSETQ.

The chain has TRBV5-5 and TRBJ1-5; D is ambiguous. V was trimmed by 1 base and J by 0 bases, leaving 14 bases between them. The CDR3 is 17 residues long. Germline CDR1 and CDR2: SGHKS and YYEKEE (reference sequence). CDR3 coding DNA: TGTGCCAGCAGCTTGCTTGTAGGCCAGGATAGCAATCAGCCCCAGCATTTT. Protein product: CASSLLVGQDSNQPQHF.

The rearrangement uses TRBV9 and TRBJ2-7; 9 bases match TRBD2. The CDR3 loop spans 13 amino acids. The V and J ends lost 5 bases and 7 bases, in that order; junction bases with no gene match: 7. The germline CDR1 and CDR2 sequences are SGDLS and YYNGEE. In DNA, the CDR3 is TGTGCCAGCAGTGCTAGCGGGGTGGGGGAGCAGTACTTC. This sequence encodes CASSASGVGEQYF.